These 27 T cell receptor beta chains were sequenced from one sample in a study of T cell responses to AZD1222 COVID-19 vaccine. The table came from immunoSEQ multiplex PCR; TCRdb's copy has only in-frame clones and leaves some out. The sample shows 150,000 to 200,000 clones, about 88% of them seen only once. Here the sequenced sample was peripheral blood, taken on day 0 of AZD1222 vaccination. These receptor sequences come from an adult in good health.

V is TRBV4-3 and J is TRBJ1-5, with D tentatively TRBD1 (5 bases). V lost 1 base and J 2 bases, leaving 12 bases between the germline ends. The CDR3 contains 16 residues. The germline CDR1 and CDR2 sequences are LGHNA and YSLEER. For the CDR3, the DNA is TGCGCCAGCAGCCAAGCTTGGGGGACGGGCAATCAGCCCCAGCATTTT. Translating it yields CASSQAWGTGNQPQHF.

The CDR3 reads CATSRDRGQGNEQYF. CDR3 sequence (DNA): TGTGCCACCAGCAGAGATCGGGGACAGGGAAACGAGCAGTACTTC. The chain recombines TRBV15 with TRBJ2-7, with 9 bases that match TRBD1. V lost 0 bases to trimming and J lost 5 bases; unmatched junction nucleotides: 5. Germline V gene lookup returns CDR1 LNHNV and CDR2 YYDKDF (reference sequence). The CDR3 has 15 residues. Full variable domain (remainder filled in from reference TRBV15 and TRBJ2-7): DAMVIQNPRYQVTQFGKPVTLSCSQTLNHNVMYWYQQKSSQAPKLLFHYYDKDFNNEADTPDNFQSRRPNTSFCFLDIRSPGLGDTAMYLCATSRDRGQGNEQYFGPGTRLTVT.

The J gene is TRBJ1-4, the V gene TRBV4-3; no clear D. The germline gives CDR1 LGHNA, CDR2 YSLEER. This CDR3 has 15 amino acids. The V and J ends lost 1 base and 8 bases respectively, with 14 bases between them. The CDR3 DNA follows: TGCGCCAGCAGCCAAGGACTGGGGTATAAGGAAAAACTGTTTTTT. Translated: CASSQGLGYKEKLFF.

The rearrangement joins TRBV24-1 to TRBJ2-6; 8 bases are shared with TRBD2. CDR1 and CDR2 (germline): KGHDR, SFDVKD. The V segment lost 4 bases and the J segment 2 bases; nucleotides outside the gene matches: 0. The CDR3 length is 15 residues. The CDR3 sequence is CATSDGGAGANVLTF. The CDR3 DNA sequence: TGTGCCACCAGTGACGGGGGGGCTGGGGCCAACGTCCTGACTTTC.

In its sample, this clone was seen once. The chain couples TRBV28 to TRBJ2-2; D tentatively reads TRBD1 or TRBD2 (5 bases each). The ends were cut back, 5 bases at V and 0 bases at J, with 16 bases in the middle. Germline CDR1 is MDHEN and CDR2 is SYDVKM. The CDR3 is made up of 17 amino acids. The CDR3 here is CASSLLSGQSNTGELFF. The DNA of the CDR3 is TGTGCCAGCAGTCTTTTGTCGGGGCAGTCGAACACCGGGGAGCTGTTTTTT. The full variable domain, its missing parts supplied by reference TRBV28 and TRBJ2-2, is DVKVTQSSRYLVKRTGEKVFLECVQDMDHENMFWYRQDPGLGLRLIYFSYDVKMKEKGDIPEGYSVSREKKERFSLILESASTNQTSMYLCASSLLSGQSNTGELFFGEGSRLTVL.

The rearrangement joins TRBV19 to TRBJ1-1, with 7 bases identical to TRBD1. The CDR3 runs 14 residues. V trimming: 6 bases; J trimming: 5 bases; junction bases outside the gene matches: 9. Germline values: CDR1 LNHDA, CDR2 SQIVND (reference sequence). The DNA for the CDR3 is TGTGCCAGTAGCAACAGGGGAGGGAGAACTGAAGCTTTCTTT. It specifies CASSNRGGRTEAFF.

The chain joins TRBV7-2 to TRBJ1-2; a weak D match, TRBD1 (6 bases). The V and J ends lost 5 bases and 7 bases respectively, with 17 bases between them. The CDR3 extends over 14 amino acids. CDR1 and CDR2 (germline): SGHTA, FQGNSA. CDR3 protein: CASSPLGGESGYTF. CDR3 nucleotides: TGTGCCAGCAGCCCTCTCGGGGGCGAGTCTGGCTACACCTTC.

On this clone itself: This specimen includes other DNA sequences encoding the same CDR3. The rearrangement links TRBV5-4 to TRBJ1-1; TRBD1 agrees at 7 bases. The CDR3 has 14 amino acids. The trim removed 2 bases at V and 0 bases at J, leaving 1 base unmatched. Looked up from germline, CDR1 is SGHNT and CDR2 is YYREEE (reference sequence). In DNA form, the CDR3 reads TGTGCCAGCAGCTTAGGGGGCGTGAACACTGAAGCTTTCTTT. This encodes CASSLGGVNTEAFF.

The table lists this clone with a few counts. This sequence joins TRBV6-1 and TRBJ1-4, with D tentatively TRBD1 (5 bases). Germline V gives CDR1 MNHNS, CDR2 SASEGT. Trimming pared 0 bases from V and 8 bases from J, leaving 10 bases between. The CDR3 totals 14 residues. The chain's CDR3 is CASSEAVEGEKLFF. The CDR3 region has the DNA TGTGCCAGCAGTGAAGCGGTCGAGGGGGAAAAACTGTTTTTT.

The J gene is TRBJ2-7, the V gene TRBV28, with 7 bases that match TRBD1. Germline assignment: CDR1 MDHEN and CDR2 SYDVKM. The trim removed 2 bases at V and 3 bases at J, leaving 4 bases unmatched. The CDR3 extends over 14 amino acids. In nucleotides, the CDR3 is TGTGCCAGCAGTTTAACGGGACAGTTCTACGAGCAGTACTTC. As protein: CASSLTGQFYEQYF.

This chain uses TRBV15 with TRBJ2-1; D is undetermined. The V end lost 2 bases, the J end lost 8 bases, and 13 bases lay between the germline ends. Looked up from germline, CDR1 is LNHNV and CDR2 is YYDKDF (reference sequence). This CDR3 has 14 residues. The CDR3 bases are TGTGCCACCAGCAGAAACGGGCGGCTCGATGAGCAGTTCTTC. This gives the protein CATSRNGRLDEQFF.

This clone was observed a single time. V is TRBV5-1 and J is TRBJ2-7, with 8 bases aligning to TRBD2. Per the germline V gene, CDR1 is SGHRS and CDR2 is YFSETQ. With 4 bases clipped from V and 8 bases from J, the junction kept 14 bases outside the gene matches. The CDR3 has 15 amino acids. As DNA, the CDR3 is TGCGCCAGCAGCCTCTCGGAGCGGGGGCCCCTCCAGCAGTACTTC. Protein product: CASSLSERGPLQQYF.

The genes are TRBV5-1 and TRBJ2-2, with TRBD2 matching 9 bases. Trimming removed 0 bases from V and 1 base from J; junction bases left unmatched: 1. The CDR3 has 16 residues. Germline V gene sequence: CDR1 SGHRS, CDR2 YFSETQ. CDR3 in DNA: TGCGCCAGCAGCTTGGGACTAGCGGAGAACACCGGGGAGCTGTTTTTT. This gives the protein CASSLGLAENTGELFF. The full variable domain, completed using reference TRBV5-1 and TRBJ2-2, is KAGVTQTPRYLIKTRGQQVTLSCSPISGHRSVSWYQQTPGQGLQFLFEYFSETQRNKGNFPGRFSGRQFSNSRSEMNVSTLELGDSALYLCASSLGLAENTGELFFGEGSRLTVL.

This chain connects TRBV6-2 or TRBV6-3 to TRBJ1-6, with D tentatively TRBD1 (6 bases). CDR1 MNHEY and CDR2 SVGEGT come from the germline V gene. The CDR3 runs to 13 residues. V was trimmed by 2 bases and J by 11 bases, leaving 10 bases between them. CDR3 nucleotides: TGTGCCAGCAGTTACACAGGGTATACACCCCTCCACTTT. This sequence encodes CASSYTGYTPLHF.

V is TRBV28 and J is TRBJ1-2; 10 positions match TRBD1. With V trimmed by 5 bases and J by 5 bases, 11 bases remained unmatched. This CDR3 spans 16 amino acids. Germline V gene data show CDR1 as MDHEN and CDR2 as SYDVKM. The CDR3 DNA reads TGTGCCAGCAGTCCGCAGACAGGGGGCGCAAGTTATGGCTACACCTTC. Amino acid sequence: CASSPQTGGASYGYTF.

The chain employs TRBV5-6 and TRBJ2-3; 9 positions match TRBD2. The V gene end was trimmed by 0 bases and the J gene end by 2 bases; junction bases not matched to a gene: 4. This CDR3 region has 16 residues. Germline V gene lookup returns CDR1 SGHDT and CDR2 YYEEEE. In nucleotides, the CDR3 is TGTGCCAGCAGCTTGGCCTTAGCGGGAGTCACAGATACGCAGTATTTT. Protein product: CASSLALAGVTDTQYF.

This sequence joins TRBV7-2 and TRBJ2-1; 7 nucleotides match TRBD2. This CDR3 comprises 14 residues. Germline-derived CDR1 and CDR2 are SGHTA and FQGNSA. The trim removed 5 bases at V and 9 bases at J, leaving 10 bases unmatched. The DNA for the CDR3 is TGTGCCAGCAGCCCCGGACTAGTTAGTTCTGAGCAGTTCTTC. Residues: CASSPGLVSSEQFF.

There are many counts of this clone. This chain connects TRBV9 to TRBJ1-3; D is unresolved. Trimming shortened V by 2 bases and J by 0 bases, and 12 bases separated the two germline ends. Germline V gives CDR1 SGDLS, CDR2 YYNGEE. CDR3 length equals 16 residues. The CDR3 DNA sequence: TGTGCCAGCAGCGTTGGGCCTCTTAGCTCTGGAAACACCATATATTTT. It codes for CASSVGPLSSGNTIYF.

This clone was detected a few times. This chain connects TRBV10-3 to TRBJ1-2; TRBD1 agrees at 8 bases. V dropped 11 bases and J dropped 2; count of bases not matched to a gene: 7. This CDR3 contains 13 residues. Germline values: CDR1 ENHRY, CDR2 SYGVKD. The CDR3 loop reads CAAADRENYGYTF. The CDR3 DNA sequence: TGTGCCGCTGCGGACAGGGAAAACTATGGCTACACCTTC.

The chain combines TRBV3-1 (or the pseudogene TRBV3-2) with TRBJ2-1; 13 bases line up with TRBD2. This CDR3 region has 17 residues. Trimming at V came to 1 base and at J to 9 bases, leaving 9 bases not matched to a gene. The germline gives CDR1 LGHDT, CDR2 YNNKEL (reference sequence). This CDR3 is CASSQAATSGGAPEQFF. Written as DNA, the CDR3 is TGTGCCAGCAGCCAAGCGGCAACTAGCGGGGGGGCCCCTGAGCAGTTCTTC.

CDR3 residues: CASSFDISGNTIYF. CDR3 coding DNA: TGTGCCAGCAGCTTTGACATCTCTGGAAACACCATATATTTT. V gene TRBV5-5 combines with J gene TRBJ1-3; D not certain. Germline loops: CDR1 SGHKS, CDR2 YYEKEE (reference sequence). Trimming took 2 bases from V and 0 from J, leaving 6 bases between them. The CDR3 extends over 14 amino acids. The full variable domain, in which reference TRBV5-5 and TRBJ1-3 provide the parts outside the CDR3, is DAGVTQSPTHLIKTRGQQVTLRCSPISGHKSVSWYQQVLGQGPQFIFQYYEKEERGRGNFPDRFSARQFPNYSSELNVNALLLGDSALYLCASSFDISGNTIYFGEGSWLTVV.

This clone occurred once. J is TRBJ2-1 and V is TRBV10-3; 9 nucleotides agree with TRBD2. The length of the CDR3 is 17 residues. The J segment lost 2 bases and the V segment lost 0 bases, leaving 5 bases of the junction unmatched. CDR1 and CDR2 from the germline V gene are ENHRY and SYGVKD. The CDR3 DNA reads TGTGCCATCAGTGAGTCCTTTCGACTAGCGGCCTACAATGAGCAGTTCTTC. It translates to CAISESFRLAAYNEQFF.

This clone was seen a few times. The chain couples TRBV5-4 to TRBJ1-1; 10 bases fit TRBD1. V trimming: 7 bases; J trimming: 1 base; junction bases outside the gene matches: 4. The CDR3 sequence is 14 residues long. Germline lookup yields CDR1 SGHNT and CDR2 YYREEE (reference sequence). This CDR3 reads CASGTGEWNTEAFF. The CDR3 DNA reads as TGTGCCAGCGGGACAGGGGAGTGGAACACTGAAGCTTTCTTT.

This clone was counted a single time. J is TRBJ2-7 and V is TRBV5-4; 7 bases line up with TRBD1. V lost 4 bases, J lost 4 bases, and 5 bases stayed unmatched. Germline lookup yields CDR1 SGHNT and CDR2 YYREEE (reference sequence). The CDR3 runs 13 residues. CDR3 sequence (DNA): TGTGCCAGCAGCCCAGGGGGTCAATACGAGCAGTACTTC. Amino acid sequence: CASSPGGQYEQYF. The complete variable domain, with remaining parts taken from reference TRBV5-4 and TRBJ2-7, reads ETGVTQSPTHLIKTRGQQVTLRCSSQSGHNTVSWYQQALGQGPQFIFQYYREEENGRGNFPPRFSGLQFPNYSSELNVNALELDDSALYLCASSPGGQYEQYFGPGTRLTVT.

The chain couples TRBV13 to TRBJ2-3; 12 nucleotides match TRBD1. The junction had 3 bases not matched to a gene; V was cut back by 5 bases and J by 0 bases. The CDR3 length is 16 residues. Germline V gene data show CDR1 as PRHDT and CDR2 as FYEKMQ (reference sequence). DNA of the CDR3: TGTGCCAGCAGCGGGGGACAGGGGGCGAGCACAGATACGCAGTATTTT. Protein: CASSGGQGASTDTQYF.

This chain links TRBV6-5 with TRBJ2-3; 7 bases fit TRBD2. Unmatched junction bases numbered 5, after V lost 5 bases and J lost 3 bases. This CDR3 contains 14 residues. The V gene's germline CDR1 is MNHEY and CDR2 SVGAGI. The CDR3 loop reads CASSTGLRTDTQYF. CDR3 coding DNA: TGTGCCAGCAGTACGGGACTACGTACAGATACGCAGTATTTT.

The rearrangement uses TRBV7-6 and TRBJ2-7; D ambiguous. The V end lost 1 base, the J end lost 4 bases, and 17 bases lay between the germline ends. CDR1 is SGHVS and CDR2 is FNYEAQ in the germline V gene. The CDR3 is 16 amino acids. The CDR3 is CASSLVPWQPLYEQYF. Written as DNA, the CDR3 is TGTGCCAGCAGCTTAGTTCCCTGGCAGCCTCTATACGAGCAGTACTTC.